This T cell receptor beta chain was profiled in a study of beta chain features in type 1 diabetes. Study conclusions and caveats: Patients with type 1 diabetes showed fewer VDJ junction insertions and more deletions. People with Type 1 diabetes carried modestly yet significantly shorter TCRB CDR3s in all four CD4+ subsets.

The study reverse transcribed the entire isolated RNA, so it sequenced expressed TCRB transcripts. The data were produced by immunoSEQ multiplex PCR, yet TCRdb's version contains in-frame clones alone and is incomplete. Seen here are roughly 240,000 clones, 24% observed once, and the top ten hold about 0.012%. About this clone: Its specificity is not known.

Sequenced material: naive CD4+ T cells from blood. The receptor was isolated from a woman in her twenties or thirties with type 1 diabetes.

CDR3 DNA: TGCAGCGTTGGCTCCAGACTGAGGCCTTACGAGCAGTACTTC. Residues: CSVGSRLRPYEQYF. This chain connects TRBV29-1 to TRBJ2-5; D unclear. The J call is uncertain, as TRBJ2-7 better fits the DNA end. This CDR3 contains 14 residues. The germline CDR1 and CDR2 sequences are SQVTM and ANQGSEA.